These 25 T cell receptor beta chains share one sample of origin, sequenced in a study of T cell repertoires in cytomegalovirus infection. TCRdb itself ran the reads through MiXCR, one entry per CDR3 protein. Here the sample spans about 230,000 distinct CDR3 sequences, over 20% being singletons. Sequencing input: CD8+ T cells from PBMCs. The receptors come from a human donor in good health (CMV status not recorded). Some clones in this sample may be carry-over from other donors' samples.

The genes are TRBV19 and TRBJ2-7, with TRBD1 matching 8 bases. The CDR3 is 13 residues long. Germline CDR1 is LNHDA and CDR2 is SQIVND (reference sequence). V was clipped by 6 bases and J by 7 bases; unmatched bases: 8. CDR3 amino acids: CASSNGGQEEQYF. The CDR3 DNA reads TGTGCCAGTAGCAATGGGGGACAGGAAGAGCAGTACTTC. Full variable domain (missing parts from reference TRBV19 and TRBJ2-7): DGGITQSPKYLFRKEGQNVTLSCEQNLNHDAMYWYRQDPGQGLRLIYYSQIVNDFQKGDIAEGYSVSREKKESFPLTVTSAQKNPTAFYLCASSNGGQEEQYFGPGTRLTVT.

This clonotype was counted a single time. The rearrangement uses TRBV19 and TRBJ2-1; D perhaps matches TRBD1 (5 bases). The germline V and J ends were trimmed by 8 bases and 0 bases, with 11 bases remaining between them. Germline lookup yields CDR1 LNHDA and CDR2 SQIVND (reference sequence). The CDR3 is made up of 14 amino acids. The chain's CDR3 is CASADTISYNEQFF. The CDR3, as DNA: TGTGCCAGTGCGGACACAATCTCCTACAATGAGCAGTTCTTC.

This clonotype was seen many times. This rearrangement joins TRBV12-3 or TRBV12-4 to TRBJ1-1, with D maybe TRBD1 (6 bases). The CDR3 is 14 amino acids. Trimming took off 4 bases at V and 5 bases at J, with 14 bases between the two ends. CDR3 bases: TGTGCCAGCAGTTCGGACAGCCCCAAAACTGAAGCTTTCTTT. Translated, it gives CASSSDSPKTEAFF.

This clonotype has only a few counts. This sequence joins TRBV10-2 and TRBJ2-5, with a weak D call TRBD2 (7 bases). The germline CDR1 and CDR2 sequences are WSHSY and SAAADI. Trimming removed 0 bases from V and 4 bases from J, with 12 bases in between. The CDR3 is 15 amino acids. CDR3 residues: CASSESGGPPETQYF. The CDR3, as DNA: TGCGCCAGCAGTGAGTCGGGGGGGCCCCCAGAGACCCAGTACTTC.

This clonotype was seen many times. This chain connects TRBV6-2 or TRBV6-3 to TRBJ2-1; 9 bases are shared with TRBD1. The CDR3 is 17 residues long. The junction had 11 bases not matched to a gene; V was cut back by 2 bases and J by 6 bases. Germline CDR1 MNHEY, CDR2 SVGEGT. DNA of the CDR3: TGTGCCAGCAGTTACCCAAGGACAGGGGAGCTTCTCAATGAGCAGTTCTTC. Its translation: CASSYPRTGELLNEQFF.

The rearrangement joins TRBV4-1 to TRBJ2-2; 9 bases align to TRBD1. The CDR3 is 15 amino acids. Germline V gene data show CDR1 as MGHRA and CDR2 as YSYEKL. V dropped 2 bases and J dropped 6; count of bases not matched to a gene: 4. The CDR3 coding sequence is TGCGCCAGCAGCCAATCGGGACAGGGCCCCGGGGAGCTGTTTTTT. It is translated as CASSQSGQGPGELFF.

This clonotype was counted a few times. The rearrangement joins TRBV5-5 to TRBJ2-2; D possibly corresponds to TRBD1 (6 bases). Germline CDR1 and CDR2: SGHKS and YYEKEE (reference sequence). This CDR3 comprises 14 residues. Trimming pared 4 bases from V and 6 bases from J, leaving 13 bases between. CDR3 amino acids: CASSGDRWPGELFF. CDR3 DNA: TGTGCCAGCAGCGGAGACAGGTGGCCCGGGGAGCTGTTTTTT.

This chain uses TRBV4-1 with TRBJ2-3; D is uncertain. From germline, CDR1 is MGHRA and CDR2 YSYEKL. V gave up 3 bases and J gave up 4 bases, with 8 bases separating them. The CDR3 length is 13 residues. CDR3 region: CASSQILADTQYF. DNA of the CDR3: TGCGCCAGCAGCCAGATCCTAGCAGATACGCAGTATTTT.

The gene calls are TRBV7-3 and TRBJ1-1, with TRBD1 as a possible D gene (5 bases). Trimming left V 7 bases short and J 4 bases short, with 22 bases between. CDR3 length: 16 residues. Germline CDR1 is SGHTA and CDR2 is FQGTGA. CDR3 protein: CASIQAPLQGGTEAFF. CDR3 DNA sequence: TGTGCCAGCATCCAAGCCCCCCTGCAGGGAGGCACTGAAGCTTTCTTT.

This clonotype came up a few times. The CDR3 spells CASSPGRTSGNEQFF. The CDR3 coding sequence is TGTGCCAGCAGCCCGGGCCGGACTAGCGGGAATGAGCAGTTCTTC. The chain employs TRBV5-4 and TRBJ2-1; 11 positions match TRBD2. CDR3 length: 15 residues. V trimming: 4 bases; J trimming: 7 bases; junction bases outside the gene matches: 7. Germline values: CDR1 SGHNT, CDR2 YYREEE (reference sequence).

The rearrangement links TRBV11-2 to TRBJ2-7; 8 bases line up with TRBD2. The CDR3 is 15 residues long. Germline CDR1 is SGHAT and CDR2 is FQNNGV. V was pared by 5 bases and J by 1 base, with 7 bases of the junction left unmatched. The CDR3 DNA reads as TGTGCCAGCAGCCTTCGGGAGGGACGATCCTACGAGCAGTACTTC. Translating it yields CASSLREGRSYEQYF.

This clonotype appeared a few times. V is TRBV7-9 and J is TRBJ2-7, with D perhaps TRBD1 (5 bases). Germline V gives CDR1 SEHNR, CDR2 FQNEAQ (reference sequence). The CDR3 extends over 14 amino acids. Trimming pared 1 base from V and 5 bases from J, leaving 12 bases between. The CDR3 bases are TGTGCCAGCAGCTTAGGGCAGTGGGGCCACGAGCAGTACTTC. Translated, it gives CASSLGQWGHEQYF.

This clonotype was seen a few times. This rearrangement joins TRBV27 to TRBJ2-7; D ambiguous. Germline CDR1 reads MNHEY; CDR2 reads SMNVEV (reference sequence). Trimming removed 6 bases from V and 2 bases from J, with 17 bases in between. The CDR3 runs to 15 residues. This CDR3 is CASSPAWAAPYEQYF. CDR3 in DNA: TGTGCCAGCAGCCCCGCGTGGGCAGCTCCCTACGAGCAGTACTTC.

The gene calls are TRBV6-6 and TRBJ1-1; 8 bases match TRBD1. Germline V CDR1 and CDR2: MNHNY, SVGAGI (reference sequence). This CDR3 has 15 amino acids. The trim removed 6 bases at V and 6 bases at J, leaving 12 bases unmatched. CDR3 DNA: TGTGCCAGCAGCCAGGGGGCGGGGGATCGCGCTGAAGCTTTCTTT. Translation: CASSQGAGDRAEAFF.

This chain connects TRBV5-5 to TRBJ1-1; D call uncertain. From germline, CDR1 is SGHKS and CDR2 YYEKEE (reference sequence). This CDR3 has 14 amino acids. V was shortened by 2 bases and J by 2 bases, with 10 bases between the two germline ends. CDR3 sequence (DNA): TGTGCCAGCAGCTTCTTTCCGGGAAACACTGAAGCTTTCTTT. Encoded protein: CASSFFPGNTEAFF.

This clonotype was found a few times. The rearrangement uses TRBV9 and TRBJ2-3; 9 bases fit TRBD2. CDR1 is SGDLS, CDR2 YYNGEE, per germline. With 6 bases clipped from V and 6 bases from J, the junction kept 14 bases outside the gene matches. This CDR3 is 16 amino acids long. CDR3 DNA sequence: TGTGCCAGCAACCCCGCCGGCGGGGGGGGTACGGATACGCAGTATTTT. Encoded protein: CASNPAGGGGTDTQYF.

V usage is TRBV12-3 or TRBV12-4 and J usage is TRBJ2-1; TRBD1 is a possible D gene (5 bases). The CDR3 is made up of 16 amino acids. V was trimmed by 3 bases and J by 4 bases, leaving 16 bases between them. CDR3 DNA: TGTGCCAGCAGTTTTGTACTCCAGGGTCCTTACAATGAGCAGTTCTTC. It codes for CASSFVLQGPYNEQFF.

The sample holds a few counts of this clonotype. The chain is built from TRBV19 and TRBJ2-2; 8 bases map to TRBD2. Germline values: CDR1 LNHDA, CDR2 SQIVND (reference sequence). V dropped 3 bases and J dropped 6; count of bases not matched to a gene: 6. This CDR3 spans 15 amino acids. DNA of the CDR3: TGTGCCAGTAGTATCGGGACTAGGAGTTCCGGGGAGCTGTTTTTT. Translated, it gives CASSIGTRSSGELFF.

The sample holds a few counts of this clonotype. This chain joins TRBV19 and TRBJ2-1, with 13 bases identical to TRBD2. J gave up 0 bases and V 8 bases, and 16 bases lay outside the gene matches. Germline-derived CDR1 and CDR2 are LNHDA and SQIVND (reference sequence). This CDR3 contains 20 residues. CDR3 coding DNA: TGTGCCAGTGTAGGTCCCCCGGGACTAGCGGGGACCAGCTCCTACAATGAGCAGTTCTTC. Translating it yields CASVGPPGLAGTSSYNEQFF.

In DNA, the CDR3 is TGTGCCAGCAGTGAGTGGACAGGGGAGTATTATGGCTACACCTTC. It is translated as CASSEWTGEYYGYTF. The gene calls are TRBV2 and TRBJ1-2; 9 bases are a match to TRBD1. CDR3 length equals 15 residues. J lost 5 bases, V lost 3 bases, and 7 bases had no gene match. Germline CDR1 reads SNHLY; CDR2 reads FYNNEI.

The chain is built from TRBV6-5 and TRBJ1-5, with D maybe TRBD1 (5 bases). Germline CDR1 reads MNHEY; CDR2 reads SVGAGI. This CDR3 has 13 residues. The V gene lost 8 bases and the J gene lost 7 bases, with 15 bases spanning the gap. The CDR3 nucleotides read TGTGCCAGCGGGACCGTCGTGGGGCAGCCCCAGCATTTT. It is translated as CASGTVVGQPQHF.

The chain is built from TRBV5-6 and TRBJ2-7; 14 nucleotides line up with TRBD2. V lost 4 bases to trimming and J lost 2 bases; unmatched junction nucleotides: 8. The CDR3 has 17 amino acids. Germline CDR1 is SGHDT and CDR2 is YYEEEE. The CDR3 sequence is CASSPGLAGAATYEQYF. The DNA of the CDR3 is TGTGCCAGCAGCCCGGGACTAGCGGGGGCCGCGACCTACGAGCAGTACTTC.

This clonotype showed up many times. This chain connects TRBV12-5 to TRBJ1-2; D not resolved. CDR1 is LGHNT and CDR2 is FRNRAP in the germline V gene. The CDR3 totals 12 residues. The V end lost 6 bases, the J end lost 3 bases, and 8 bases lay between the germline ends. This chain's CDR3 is CASGDRYYGYTF. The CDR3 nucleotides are TGTGCTAGTGGAGACCGTTACTATGGCTACACCTTC.

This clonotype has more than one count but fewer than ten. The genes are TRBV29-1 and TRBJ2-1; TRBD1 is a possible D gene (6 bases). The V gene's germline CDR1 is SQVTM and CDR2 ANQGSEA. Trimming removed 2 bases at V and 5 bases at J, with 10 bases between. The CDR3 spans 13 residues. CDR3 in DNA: TGCAGCGTTGAACACAGGGACGACAATGAGCAGTTCTTC. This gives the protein CSVEHRDDNEQFF.

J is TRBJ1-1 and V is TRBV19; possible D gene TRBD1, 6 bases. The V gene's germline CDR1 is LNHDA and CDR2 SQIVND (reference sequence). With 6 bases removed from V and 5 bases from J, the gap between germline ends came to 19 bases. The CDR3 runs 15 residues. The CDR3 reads CASSLLTGLGTEAFF. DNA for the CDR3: TGTGCCAGTAGCCTCCTAACAGGGTTGGGAACTGAAGCTTTCTTT.